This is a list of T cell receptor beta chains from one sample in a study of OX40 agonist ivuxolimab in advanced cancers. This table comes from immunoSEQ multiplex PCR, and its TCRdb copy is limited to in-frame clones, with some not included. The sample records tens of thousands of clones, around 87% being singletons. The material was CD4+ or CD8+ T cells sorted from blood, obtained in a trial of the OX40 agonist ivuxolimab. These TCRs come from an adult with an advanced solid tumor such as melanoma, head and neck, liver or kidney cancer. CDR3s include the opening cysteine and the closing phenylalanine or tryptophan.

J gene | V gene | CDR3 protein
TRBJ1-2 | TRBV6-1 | CASSEAGDSVDGYTF
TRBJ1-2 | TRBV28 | CASSSEYYGYTF
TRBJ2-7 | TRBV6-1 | CASSARTGSNEQYF
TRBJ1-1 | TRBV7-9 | CASSLSTFRTGTNTEAFF
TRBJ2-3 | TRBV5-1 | CASSLQGGGSTDTQYF
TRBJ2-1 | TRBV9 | CASSPINNEQFF
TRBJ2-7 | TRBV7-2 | CASSPLPTGARYF
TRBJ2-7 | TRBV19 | CASSLQTYEQYF
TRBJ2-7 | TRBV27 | CASSLSGPQGREQYF
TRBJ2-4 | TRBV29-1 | CSAVGVGTSGGPDIQYF
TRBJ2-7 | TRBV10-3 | CAARDISHEQYF
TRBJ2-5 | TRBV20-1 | CSPGLEETQYF
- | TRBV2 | CASSIRLAGSYEQYF
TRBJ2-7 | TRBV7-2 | CASSLAEGGDEQYF
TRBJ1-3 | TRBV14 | CASSHRGGLASGNTIYF
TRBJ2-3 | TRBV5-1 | CASSLASGGAADTQYF
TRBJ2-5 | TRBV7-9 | CASSPNQETQYF
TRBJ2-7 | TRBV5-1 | CASSLGTSASYEQYF
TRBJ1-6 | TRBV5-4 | CASSRDINSPLHF
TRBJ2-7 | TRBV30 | CAWSVASGRLYEQYF
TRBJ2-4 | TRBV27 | CASSDRAGKNIQYF
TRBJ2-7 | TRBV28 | CASSFPSGQPLYEQYF
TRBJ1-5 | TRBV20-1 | CSAGDNSQHF
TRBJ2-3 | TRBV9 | CASSVAPGGGKADTQYF
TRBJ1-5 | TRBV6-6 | CASRLGGSNQPQHF
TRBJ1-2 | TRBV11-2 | CASRVGVGGYTF
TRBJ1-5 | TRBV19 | CASSIVGFDRGVVNGNQPQHF
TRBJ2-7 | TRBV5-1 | CASSSGQGAGEQYF